The 20 T cell receptor beta chains below all came from one sample that was sequenced in a study of T cells in localized non-small cell lung cancer. Generated by immunoSEQ multiplex PCR, the TCRdb table keeps only in-frame clones and is missing some. The data contain around 55,000 clones, around 87% of them seen just once; the ten biggest clones take up around 16%. The sample was PBMCs, taken before any cancer treatment. These receptors all stem from a female donor with stage II lung adenocarcinoma.

The chain recombines TRBV11-3 with TRBJ2-1; the match to TRBD1 covers 11 bases. The germline CDR1 and CDR2 sequences are SGHNT and YENEEA. V lost 5 bases, J lost 9 bases, and 9 bases stayed unmatched. The CDR3 extends over 15 amino acids. CDR3 sequence reads: CASSLGQGAVGEQFF. DNA of the CDR3: TGTGCCAGCAGCCTAGGACAGGGGGCAGTTGGTGAGCAGTTCTTC.

The chain couples TRBV6-1 to TRBJ2-5, with 9 bases identical to TRBD1. The CDR3 runs 15 residues. In germline, CDR1 is MNHNS, CDR2 SASEGT. Trimming removed 6 bases from V and 2 bases from J; junction bases left unmatched: 7. The CDR3 coding sequence is TGTGCCAGCAGGGCGGGACAGGGCCAACAAGAGACCCAGTACTTC. This sequence encodes CASRAGQGQQETQYF.

This clone was observed a handful of times. V gene TRBV18 combines with J gene TRBJ1-4, with 7 bases aligning to TRBD1. This CDR3 is built from 16 residues. Germline lookup yields CDR1 KGHSH and CDR2 LQKENI. Trimming at V came to 3 bases and at J to 7 bases, leaving 11 bases not matched to a gene. The CDR3 loop reads CASSPTNRGGSEKLFF. As DNA, the CDR3 is TGTGCCAGCTCACCCACTAACAGGGGTGGAAGTGAAAAACTGTTTTTT.

The genes are TRBV5-1 and TRBJ1-1; the D gene is possibly TRBD1 (5 bases). CDR1 SGHRS and CDR2 YFSETQ come from the germline V gene. Trimming stripped 4 bases from V and 1 base from J, with 20 bases between. CDR3 length: 17 residues. The DNA for the CDR3 is TGCGCCAGCAGCCCCTGGGGCCCCAGGGCGGAGAACACTGAAGCTTTCTTT. Protein: CASSPWGPRAENTEAFF.

This clone came up a few times. The chain couples TRBV5-1 to TRBJ1-1, with D uncertain. Per germline, CDR1 SGHRS and CDR2 YFSETQ. CDR3 length: 14 amino acids. Trimming removed 4 bases at V and 4 bases at J, with 14 bases between. The CDR3 DNA reads TGCGCCAGCAGCGCGATCGGACCGGGCACTGAAGCTTTCTTT. It is translated as CASSAIGPGTEAFF.

This clone was found a few times. The chain uses TRBV30 and TRBJ1-2; perhaps TRBD1 as D (5 bases). Germline loops: CDR1 GTSNPN, CDR2 SVGIG (reference sequence). The CDR3 is 12 amino acids. Deletions cut 5 bases from V and 5 bases from J, with 12 bases between. The CDR3 here is CAWSTRGYGYTF. The CDR3 DNA follows: TGTGCCTGGTCCACTCGGGGGTATGGCTACACCTTC.

This clone was detected once. This sequence joins TRBV6-5 and TRBJ1-2; 9 positions agree with TRBD1. V trimming: 4 bases; J trimming: 8 bases; junction bases outside the gene matches: 8. Germline-derived CDR1 and CDR2 are MNHEY and SVGAGI. The CDR3 runs 14 residues. CDR3 coding DNA: TGTGCCAGCAGTTCACGGACAGGGGTGTTGGGCTACACCTTC. This sequence encodes CASSSRTGVLGYTF.

V and J are TRBV5-1 and TRBJ1-6; 9 nucleotides align to TRBD1. The CDR3 extends over 16 amino acids. The J segment lost 9 bases and the V segment lost 4 bases, leaving 11 bases of the junction unmatched. Germline V lookup: CDR1 SGHRS, CDR2 YFSETQ. The DNA for the CDR3 is TGCGCCAGCAGCGCCTGGACAGGGGTGAGCGGTTCACCCCTCCACTTT. This translates into CASSAWTGVSGSPLHF.

As regards this clone: This sample also contains other DNA sequences that code for the same CDR3. The gene calls are TRBV19 and TRBJ1-2, with TRBD1 matching 9 bases. Germline CDR1 and CDR2: LNHDA and SQIVND (reference sequence). There are 16 residues in the CDR3. V lost 9 bases to trimming and J lost 0 bases; unmatched junction nucleotides: 11. CDR3 protein: CASRDRAGKSNYGYTF. The CDR3 region has the DNA TGTGCCAGCAGGGACAGGGCGGGTAAATCTAACTATGGCTACACCTTC.

This sequence joins TRBV4-1 and TRBJ2-5; 9 bases are shared with TRBD1. The J call is uncertain, as TRBJ2-7 better fits the DNA end. CDR3 length equals 15 residues. CDR1 MGHRA and CDR2 YSYEKL come from the germline V gene. This CDR3 reads CASSQEGTGIYEQYF. CDR3 coding DNA: TGCGCCAGCAGCCAGGAGGGGACAGGGATCTACGAGCAGTACTTC.

This chain connects TRBV7-9 to TRBJ2-5; the D is unclear. The CDR3 loop spans 15 amino acids. Germline V CDR1 and CDR2: SEHNR, FQNEAQ (reference sequence). V lost 1 base to trimming and J lost 2 bases, with 11 bases between them. The DNA of the CDR3 is TGTGCCAGCAGCTTAGGGGTTTACGGTCAAGAGACCCAGTACTTC. Translated: CASSLGVYGQETQYF.

In its sample, this clone was seen once. The chain is built from TRBV5-4 and TRBJ2-3; tentative D call: TRBD1 (5 bases). Germline V gene lookup returns CDR1 SGHNT and CDR2 YYREEE (reference sequence). The CDR3 has 14 residues. The germline V and J ends were trimmed by 4 bases and 0 bases, with 9 bases remaining between them. The CDR3 bases are TGTGCCAGCAGCAACCAGGGTAGCACAGATACGCAGTATTTT. Translating gives CASSNQGSTDTQYF.

The chain is built from TRBV29-1 and TRBJ1-4; no clear D gene. CDR3 length: 12 amino acids. V was clipped by 6 bases and J by 7 bases, with 12 bases between them. The germline gives CDR1 SQVTM, CDR2 ANQGSEA. CDR3 nucleotides: TGCAGCGTCAAGGGTTCCCTTGAAAAACTGTTTTTT. Encoded protein: CSVKGSLEKLFF.

The rearrangement joins TRBV19 to TRBJ2-3; TRBD1 is a possible D gene (7 bases). Trimming cost V 7 bases and J 3 bases, with 14 bases left between them. Germline CDR1 is LNHDA and CDR2 is SQIVND (reference sequence). CDR3 length: 14 residues. This chain's CDR3 is CASTGPGGTDTQYF. In nucleotides, the CDR3 is TGTGCCAGTACGGGCCCAGGGGGGACAGATACGCAGTATTTT. The full variable domain, its missing parts supplied by reference TRBV19 and TRBJ2-3, is DGGITQSPKYLFRKEGQNVTLSCEQNLNHDAMYWYRQDPGQGLRLIYYSQIVNDFQKGDIAEGYSVSREKKESFPLTVTSAQKNPTAFYLCASTGPGGTDTQYFGPGTRLTVL.

This rearrangement joins TRBV6-5 to TRBJ1-6, with no clear D. V was pared by 1 base and J by 9 bases, with 4 bases between. Germline V gene lookup returns CDR1 MNHEY and CDR2 SVGAGI. This CDR3 is 12 amino acids long. The CDR3 sequence: CASSYWSSPLHF. The CDR3 bases are TGTGCCAGCAGTTACTGGAGTTCACCCCTCCACTTT.

V is TRBV7-8 and J is TRBJ2-1; D is possibly TRBD1 (6 bases). The V end was cut by 5 bases, the J end by 7 bases, with 15 bases between. The CDR3 runs to 14 residues. Looked up from germline, CDR1 is SGHVS and CDR2 is FQNEAQ. The CDR3 coding sequence is TGTGCCAGCAGCGGGGGCCAACTGTCTAATGAGCAGTTCTTC. Translated: CASSGGQLSNEQFF.

This chain uses TRBV2 with TRBJ1-2; unclear D gene. The CDR3 loop spans 11 amino acids. V lost 3 bases, J lost 5 bases, and 4 bases lay in between. CDR1 SNHLY and CDR2 FYNNEI come from the germline V gene. The CDR3 loop is CASSEHYGYTF. CDR3 sequence (DNA): TGTGCCAGCAGTGAGCATTATGGCTACACCTTC.

The genes are TRBV19 and TRBJ1-3; D uncertain. The CDR3 loop spans 12 amino acids. Between the trimmed V and J ends, which lost 3 bases and 5 bases, there was a span of 5 bases. Looked up from germline, CDR1 is LNHDA and CDR2 is SQIVND (reference sequence). The CDR3 DNA is TGTGCCAGTAGTATTGAGAGAAACACCATATATTTT. It translates to CASSIERNTIYF.

V and J are TRBV10-1 and TRBJ2-2, with 7 bases aligning to TRBD2. The V gene end was trimmed by 3 bases and the J gene end by 3 bases; junction bases not matched to a gene: 4. This CDR3 region has 15 residues. From germline, CDR1 is WNHNN and CDR2 SYGVQD (reference sequence). The CDR3 nucleotides read TGCGCCAGCAGTGAAGGCCTAGCGGACACCGGGGAGCTGTTTTTT. Its translation is CASSEGLADTGELFF.

The chain uses TRBV4-2 and TRBJ2-3, with 12 bases fitting TRBD2. V dropped 0 bases and J dropped 3; count of bases not matched to a gene: 4. The CDR3 runs 17 residues. Looked up from germline, CDR1 is LGHNA and CDR2 is YNFKEQ. CDR3 nucleotide sequence: TGTGCCAGCAGCCAAGATCTGACTAGCGGGGGAACAGATACGCAGTATTTT. Protein: CASSQDLTSGGTDTQYF.